This paragraph covers one T cell receptor (beta chain) sequence. Here immunoSEQ multiplex PCR was the method, and the copy in TCRdb shows in-frame clones only, minus some. Among 150,000 to 180,000 clones listed, around 84% were seen once. The junction had 10 bases not matched to a gene; V was cut back by 7 bases and J by 9 bases. Germline CDR1 and CDR2: MNHEY and SVGAGI. The CDR3 is 13 residues long. This entry comes from a study of blood T cell repertoires in COVID-19. Study summary: T cells, B-cell-depleted T cells, or PBMCs provided the cDNA or gDNA that served as material.

The material sequenced was PBMCs or T cells enriched from blood (not recorded which). The chain uses TRBV6-5 and TRBJ2-7, with 9 positions matching TRBD1. The sequence came from a man aged 45-65 years who had recovered from COVID-19. The CDR3 protein is CASNAQGAGVQYF. The CDR3 DNA follows: TGTGCCAGCAACGCACAGGGGGCAGGAGTGCAGTACTTC.